The 4 T cell receptor beta chains in this list originate from one sample, sequenced in a study of molecular identifiers for immune sequencing clone quantification. MiXCR was run by TCRdb on the PCR reads, yielding one entry per CDR3 protein. The sample contains approximately 500,000 distinct CDR3 sequences, about a fifth of which appear only once. Sequencing input: naive CD8+ T cells from blood, with Jurkat cell RNA spiked in. Documented subset: FACS-sorted CD8+CD4-CCR7+CD45RA+ naive T cells. These receptor sequences come from a human donor in good health. Some libraries in this study had Jurkat cell RNA spiked in.

This clonotype appeared many times. This rearrangement joins TRBV4-3 to TRBJ1-4; D remains ambiguous. Trimming cost V 1 base and J 7 bases, with 10 bases left between them. This CDR3 contains 14 residues. Germline V gene sequence: CDR1 LGHNA, CDR2 YSLEER. The CDR3 protein is CASSQVIGVEKLFF. Written as DNA, the CDR3 is TGCGCCAGCAGCCAAGTAATCGGGGTTGAAAAACTGTTTTTT.

This clonotype appeared many times. The rearrangement uses TRBV12-3 or TRBV12-4 and TRBJ2-7, with 10 bases matching TRBD1. Losses at the gene ends were 4 bases for V and 1 base for J; bases not matched to a gene: 4. CDR3 length: 15 amino acids. The CDR3 coding sequence is TGTGCCAGCAGTTCGGGGACAGGGGCATCCTACGAGCAGTACTTC. Translated: CASSSGTGASYEQYF.

This clonotype was seen more than once but under ten times. V and J are TRBV6-2 or TRBV6-3 and TRBJ2-3; 8 bases map to TRBD2. This CDR3 is 18 amino acids long. The germline V gene has CDR1 MNHEY and CDR2 SVGEGT. V shed 4 bases, J shed 0 bases, and the junction held 12 bases outside the gene matches. The CDR3 DNA is TGTGCCAGCAGTTTCATCAGCGGGAGACTGACTAGCACAGATACGCAGTATTTT. It codes for CASSFISGRLTSTDTQYF.

Of note for this clonotype: A read error may be the cause here, since a much bigger clone is one base away. Given the absence of the conserved phenylalanine or tryptophan at the CDR3 end, a read error is likely. The chain uses TRBV5-3 and TRBJ1-1, with 8 bases matching TRBD1. TRBV5-3 qualifies as an ORF whose function is uncertain. V lost 8 bases, J lost 4 bases, and 13 bases stayed unmatched. The CDR3 runs to 15 residues. The CDR3 nucleotides read TGTGCCAGCAGCCCATGGACAGGGTTGGGCACTGAAGCTTTCCTT. Its protein product is CASSPWTGLGTEAFL.